This T cell receptor beta chain was recovered during a study of T-cell memory formation after mild COVID-19 (dated by TCRdb to the early 2020s). As for the study more broadly: Most TCR sequence clusters were specific to one of the two donors. In a couple of donors, T-cell clones that expanded and contracted after mild COVID-19 were tracked by sequencing TCRalpha and TCRbeta repertoires over time. Two young, previously healthy adult volunteers, one female and one male, were included in the cohort. On the study overall, not on this receptor specifically: Some responding clones were found in pre-infection memory, which suggests that pre-existing cross-reactive memory T cells took part in the SARS-CoV-2 response. Contracting CD4+ clones were found mainly in CM and EM memory subsets, while CD8+ clones were enriched in EMRA. Balanced CD4/CD8 phenotypes were observed for clones contracting from day 15 to 85, whereas a bias towards CD4+ was observed for a second wave of clones expanding from day 15 to 37. Whether the second-wave clones peaking on day 37 were SARS-CoV-2 specific was not confirmed. The study covered only a couple of mild cases, and larger cohorts including severe cases with pre-infection samples were considered necessary.

PBMCs were isolated by Ficoll-Paque density gradient centrifugation. Sequencing relied on an Illumina NovaSeq 6000. Using 5'RACE with constant-segment primers, TCRalpha and TCRbeta cDNA libraries were constructed, with sample barcodes and unique molecular identifiers added in the process. RNA was extracted from every sample with Trizol reagent. The libraries were amplified in two PCR steps, and the second step added a second sample barcode and Illumina TruSeq adapters. Libraries were sequenced on an Illumina NovaSeq with 2 x 150 bp paired-end reads. Turning to the authors' computational methods: The reads were demultiplexed and collapsed into UMI-guided consensus sequences using migec v1.2.7. Using mixcr v2.1.11, the UMI consensuses were aligned to TRA and TRB V and J templates and assembled into clonotypes. A clonotype was counted as expanded or contracted only if both edgeR and NoisET called the change significant, with noise models trained on biological replicates. edgeR calls used a false discovery rate-adjusted p below 0.01 and a log2 fold-change threshold of 1. As an exploratory analysis of dynamics, max-normalized trajectories of the 1000 most abundant clonotypes were examined with PCA combined with hierarchical clustering. Separately sequenced CD4+ and CD8+ repertoires were used to assign a CD4 or CD8 phenotype to each responding clone. TCRdb redid the processing of the public reads, applying fastp at Q25 and MiXCR, and retained in-frame beta chains. Each CDR3 protein gets just one entry, which takes the most common genes and DNA from the rows behind it. These V and J calls rely on TCRdb rather than the paper's analysis. The sample table lists almost 550,000 distinct CDR3 sequences, roughly 20% of them with a count of one. The ten most abundant clones make up approximately 13% of the sample.

This clonotype has just a few counts. Its cognate antigen has yet to be identified. Base-call qualities are not available, and no considerably larger clone is one nucleotide away. The source of this sequence is an adult woman who had mild COVID-19 (a few samples of this study predate the infection). The sample titles of this study are shuffled in the database, so cell type and time point are left out; the donor was told from shared clones. Sequencing used PBMCs or a T cell subset sorted from them (not recorded which).

In nucleotides, the sequence is TGTGCCACCAGTGAGCCTGCCCGGGGGAATGAGCAGTTCTTC. The translation is CATSEPARGNEQFF. Recombination connected TRBV24-1 to TRBJ2-1; perhaps TRBD2 is the D gene, with 6 bases matching. CDR1 and CDR2 were assigned from the germline V gene as KGHDR and SFDVKD. Its CDR3 holds 14 amino acids, cysteine through phenylalanine. Just the 42-base CDR3 DNA is kept, in frame starting at base 1. V drops 4 bases and J drops 7 bases, leaving 13 bases in between.